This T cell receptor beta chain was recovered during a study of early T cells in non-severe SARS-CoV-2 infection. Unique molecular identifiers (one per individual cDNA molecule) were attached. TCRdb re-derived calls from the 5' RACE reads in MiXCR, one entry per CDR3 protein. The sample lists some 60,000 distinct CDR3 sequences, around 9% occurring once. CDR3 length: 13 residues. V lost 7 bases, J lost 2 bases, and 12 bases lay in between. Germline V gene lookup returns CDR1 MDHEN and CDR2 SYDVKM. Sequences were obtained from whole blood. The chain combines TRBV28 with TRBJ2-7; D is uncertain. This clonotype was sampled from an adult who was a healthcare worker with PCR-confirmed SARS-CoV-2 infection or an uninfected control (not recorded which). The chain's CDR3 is CASNQDRPYEQYF. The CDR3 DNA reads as TGTGCCAGCAACCAGGACCGCCCCTACGAGCAGTACTTC.